A single sample gave rise to the 30 T cell receptor beta chains below, sequenced in a study of PD-L1 blockade in urothelial cancer (dated by TCRdb to about 2017). The receptor library was made with the immunoSEQ multiplex PCR assay. The immuneACCESS repertoire file appears here via TCRdb, limited to in-frame rearrangements. These files lack a portion of the clones; in checked studies, under half of the deficit traces to unresolved V genes, and the cause of the others is not known. The sample table records fewer than 35,000 clones; 75% to 90% of these occur just once. Just over 2% of the sample belongs to the ten largest clones. Source: PBMCs, taken around atezolizumab (anti-PD-L1) treatment. These receptors came from a man aged 45-60 years with urothelial cancer.

This clone was found a few times. The chain links TRBV7-9 to TRBJ1-1; no firm D call. This CDR3 is built from 13 residues. Germline V CDR1 and CDR2: SEHNR, FQNEAQ (reference sequence). Trimming left V 5 bases short and J 4 bases short, with 11 bases between. The CDR3 DNA sequence: TGTGCCAGCAGCCCTAGAGTCGGCACTGAAGCTTTCTTT. This codes for CASSPRVGTEAFF.

The chain uses TRBV28 and TRBJ2-1; possible D gene TRBD1, 5 bases. Germline-derived CDR1 and CDR2 are MDHEN and SYDVKM. There are 14 residues in the CDR3. Trimming removed 2 bases from V and 9 bases from J, with 14 bases in between. CDR3 loop: CASSLDDRSTEQFF. CDR3 sequence (DNA): TGTGCCAGCAGTTTAGATGACAGATCCACTGAGCAGTTCTTC.

The chain carries TRBV19 and TRBJ2-1; 12 nucleotides line up with TRBD1. The CDR3 is made up of 13 amino acids. CDR1 and CDR2 from the germline V gene are LNHDA and SQIVND (reference sequence). J was trimmed by 16 bases and V by 3 bases; bases with no gene match: 7. Here the CDR3 DNA reads TGTGCCAGTAGTATGGGACAGGGGGCGCGGCTCTTCTTC. Its protein is CASSMGQGARLFF.

The chain recombines TRBV6-1 with TRBJ1-2; the D gene is possibly TRBD1 (6 bases). Germline assignment: CDR1 MNHNS and CDR2 SASEGT. The CDR3 has 13 amino acids. Trimming removed 6 bases from V and 2 bases from J, with 10 bases in between. CDR3 sequence reads: CASSRGPNYGYTF. The DNA of the CDR3 is TGTGCCAGCAGCAGGGGCCCAAACTATGGCTACACCTTC.

CDR3 sequence reads: CASSFSSGGTDTQYF. CDR3 nucleotide sequence: TGTGCCAGCAGCTTTTCTAGCGGGGGAACAGATACGCAGTATTTT. The chain recombines TRBV11-2 with TRBJ2-3; 10 bases map to TRBD2. The length of the CDR3 is 15 residues. Losses at the gene ends were 3 bases for V and 3 bases for J; bases not matched to a gene: 3. The germline V gene encodes CDR1 SGHAT and CDR2 FQNNGV.

V is TRBV7-9 and J is TRBJ1-2; 9 bases align to TRBD1. Looked up from germline, CDR1 is SEHNR and CDR2 is FQNEAQ (reference sequence). This CDR3 has 13 amino acids. V shed 5 bases, J shed 8 bases, and the junction held 6 bases outside the gene matches. The CDR3 nucleotides are TGTGCCAGCAGCGAACAGGGGGCGCGGGGCTACACCTTC. This sequence encodes CASSEQGARGYTF.

The rearrangement links TRBV5-3 to TRBJ2-7, with TRBD2 identical over 9 bases. TRBV5-3 belongs to the ORF category, with a function that is uncertain. The V segment lost 4 bases and the J segment 2 bases; nucleotides outside the gene matches: 7. The CDR3 length is 15 residues. The CDR3 loop is CARSGIAGDPYEQYF. Here the CDR3 DNA reads TGTGCCAGAAGCGGAATAGCGGGAGACCCCTACGAGCAGTACTTC.

The chain combines TRBV5-1 with TRBJ2-2, with 7 bases matching TRBD2. The ends lost 7 bases at V and 5 bases at J; junction bases unmatched: 11. The germline V gene has CDR1 SGHRS and CDR2 YFSETQ. The CDR3 has 15 amino acids. The CDR3 reads CASRAGTADTGELFF. CDR3 sequence (DNA): TGCGCCAGCCGAGCGGGGACCGCGGATACCGGGGAGCTGTTTTTT.

The V gene is TRBV21-1, the J gene TRBJ1-1; TRBD1 is the table's D call and was not checked against the DNA. TRBV21-1 is given as a pseudogene. The CDR3 is 18 residues long. The CDR3 DNA reads as TGTGCCAGCAGCACCCCCCCGGGGCAGACAGGTTGTCTCTGTGAAGCTTTCTTT. It yields the protein CASSTPPGQTGCLCEAFF.

The CDR3: CASSELGTGLSYGYTF. DNA of the CDR3: TGTGCCAGCAGTGAACTCGGGACAGGACTGAGCTATGGCTACACCTTC. This chain joins TRBV6-1 and TRBJ1-2; 8 bases are a match to TRBD1. Per germline, CDR1 MNHNS and CDR2 SASEGT. V was pared by 2 bases and J by 4 bases, with 9 bases of the junction left unmatched. The CDR3 is 16 residues long.

The chain is built from TRBV6-6 and TRBJ1-5; the D gene is possibly TRBD1 (6 bases). This CDR3 comprises 16 residues. V lost 6 bases and J lost 0, with 15 bases in between. CDR1 MNHNY and CDR2 SVGAGI come from the germline V gene (reference sequence). The CDR3 nucleotides are TGTGCCAGCAGAGATCGGACAGATCATAGCAATCAGCCCCAGCATTTT. This encodes CASRDRTDHSNQPQHF.

V gene TRBV18 combines with J gene TRBJ2-4, with 13 bases identical to TRBD2. The CDR3 extends over 16 amino acids. Germline CDR1 KGHSH, CDR2 LQKENI. Trimming at V came to 2 bases and at J to 4 bases, leaving 2 bases not matched to a gene. CDR3 sequence reads: CASSPVLAGGKNIQYF. In DNA, the CDR3 is TGTGCCAGCTCACCAGTACTAGCGGGGGGGAAAAACATTCAGTACTTC.

The genes are TRBV10-3 and TRBJ1-5, with unresolved D. Per germline, CDR1 ENHRY and CDR2 SYGVKD. The CDR3 is 17 amino acids. Trimming took off 3 bases at V and 0 bases at J, with 15 bases between the two ends. DNA for the CDR3: TGTGCCATCAGTGAAAAGGGAGGGTCCTATAGCAATCAGCCCCAGCATTTT. This codes for CAISEKGGSYSNQPQHF.

A note on this clone: One end of the junction fails to match germline, which may point to a read error. The rearrangement links TRBV7-7 to TRBJ2-5; a possible D gene is TRBD2 (6 bases). Germline V lookup: CDR1 SSHAT, CDR2 FNYEAQ (reference sequence). This CDR3 region has 13 residues. The CDR3 DNA is TGTGCTAGCAGCCGGGACTACCAAGAGACCCAGTACTTC. Translating it yields CASSRDYQETQYF.

This chain uses TRBV6-1 with TRBJ2-7; D is perhaps TRBD1 (5 bases). The CDR3 sequence is 13 residues long. Trimming shortened V by 4 bases and J by 6 bases, and 13 bases separated the two germline ends. Germline loops: CDR1 MNHNS, CDR2 SASEGT. The CDR3 sequence is CASSVTETREQYV. The DNA of the CDR3 is TGTGCCAGCAGTGTGACAGAGACTCGCGAGCAGTACGTC.

This chain uses TRBV10-2 with TRBJ2-7, with TRBD2 identical over 8 bases. V trimming: 2 bases; J trimming: 3 bases; junction bases outside the gene matches: 6. Germline loops: CDR1 WSHSY, CDR2 SAAADI. The CDR3 has 15 residues. For the CDR3, the DNA is TGCGCCAGCAGTGAGCTGGAAGCGGGAGTCTACGAGCAGTACTTC. The encoded protein is CASSELEAGVYEQYF.

The rearrangement links TRBV6-5 to TRBJ2-1; D is undetermined. V gave up 10 bases and J gave up 9 bases, with 16 bases separating them. The CDR3 covers 12 residues. Germline assignment: CDR1 MNHEY and CDR2 SVGAGI. The CDR3, as DNA: TGTGCCACTCGCGATAGTGCGTCTGAGCAGTTCTTC. As protein: CATRDSASEQFF.

The rearrangement links TRBV18 to TRBJ2-1; 8 bases are shared with TRBD1. Germline loops: CDR1 KGHSH, CDR2 LQKENI. The CDR3 is 15 residues long. With V trimmed by 5 bases and J by 7 bases, 10 bases remained unmatched. The CDR3, as DNA: TGTGCCAGCTCATCCCAGGGGGCGCTCACGAATGAGCAGTTCTTC. Translation gives CASSSQGALTNEQFF.

This rearrangement joins TRBV4-1 to TRBJ2-3; 10 bases are shared with TRBD2. V was clipped by 3 bases and J by 2 bases; unmatched bases: 2. Germline V lookup: CDR1 MGHRA, CDR2 YSYEKL. The CDR3 loop spans 15 amino acids. The DNA for the CDR3 is TGCGCCAGCAGCCAGGGGACTAGCGACACAGATACGCAGTATTTT. Its protein is CASSQGTSDTDTQYF.

The chain uses TRBV15 and TRBJ2-1; possibly TRBD2 for D (7 bases). The V gene's germline CDR1 is LNHNV and CDR2 YYDKDF (reference sequence). V was trimmed by 2 bases and J by 7 bases, leaving 21 bases between them. This CDR3 contains 17 residues. CDR3 sequence reads: CATSRPSRWGGRNEQFF. CDR3 coding DNA: TGTGCCACCAGCAGACCCAGTAGGTGGGGGGGCCGGAATGAGCAGTTCTTC.

The chain combines TRBV11-2 with TRBJ2-7; no clear D gene. The length of the CDR3 is 14 residues. V lost 4 bases to trimming and J lost 7 bases, with 17 bases between them. CDR1 is SGHAT, CDR2 FQNNGV, per germline. CDR3 nucleotides: TGTGCCAGCAGCTCCACCCTGACCCCCGGGGAGCAGTACTTC. This translates into CASSSTLTPGEQYF.

This chain links TRBV19 with TRBJ1-2; D is unclear. From germline, CDR1 is LNHDA and CDR2 SQIVND (reference sequence). Trimming took off 6 bases at V and 0 bases at J, with 17 bases between the two ends. This CDR3 spans 16 amino acids. The CDR3 protein is CASSTPPGRSNYGYTF. CDR3 DNA sequence: TGTGCCAGTAGCACCCCGCCGGGGAGGTCTAACTATGGCTACACCTTC.

The chain is built from TRBV2 and TRBJ2-7, with D possibly TRBD1 on 6 matching bases. The germline V gene has CDR1 SNHLY and CDR2 FYNNEI. V lost 2 bases and J lost 4, with 6 bases in between. CDR3 length: 12 residues. The CDR3 loop is CASSERGYEQYF. The CDR3 nucleotides read TGTGCCAGCAGTGAAAGGGGGTACGAGCAGTACTTC.

The rearrangement links TRBV6-1 to TRBJ1-5, with 9 bases that match TRBD1. Germline CDR1 is MNHNS and CDR2 is SASEGT. V lost 6 bases to trimming and J lost 6 bases; unmatched junction nucleotides: 9. The CDR3 spans 15 residues. The chain's CDR3 is CASRLTGGRGQPQHF. CDR3 DNA sequence: TGTGCCAGCAGATTAACAGGGGGCCGGGGTCAGCCCCAGCATTTT.

The rearrangement uses TRBV7-2 and TRBJ2-1, with D unresolved. V dropped 3 bases and J dropped 10 bases, with 13 bases sitting between them. Germline CDR1 and CDR2: SGHTA and FQGNSA. The length of the CDR3 is 13 residues. CDR3 sequence: CASSFPPANEQFF. DNA for the CDR3: TGTGCCAGCAGCTTCCCCCCTGCTAACGAGCAGTTCTTC.

Details on this clone: At one of its ends the junction is not consistent with the germline gene, which may arise from a read error. The gene calls are TRBV5-4 and TRBJ1-1; D gene ambiguous. The CDR3 runs 17 residues. Germline-derived CDR1 and CDR2 are SGHNT and YYREEE (reference sequence). The CDR3 region is CVSSLVEGLRMNTEAFF. CDR3 coding DNA: TGTGTCAGCAGCTTGGTTGAAGGACTACGTATGAACACTGAAGCTTTCTTT.

The chain has TRBV2 and TRBJ2-6; D gene ambiguous. The CDR3 totals 15 residues. Trimming removed 4 bases from V and 4 bases from J, with 11 bases in between. CDR1 is SNHLY, CDR2 FYNNEI, per germline. The CDR3 loop is CASSVTGRGANVLTF. For the CDR3, the DNA is TGTGCCAGCAGTGTAACGGGTCGCGGGGCCAACGTCCTGACTTTC. Full variable domain (outside the CDR3, taken from reference TRBV2 and TRBJ2-6): EPEVTQTPSHQVTQMGQEVILRCVPISNHLYFYWYRQILGQKVEFLVSFYNNEISEKSEIFDDQFSVERPDGSNFTLKIRSTKLEDSAMYFCASSVTGRGANVLTFGAGSRLTVL.

This clone turned up a few times. The gene calls are TRBV19 and TRBJ1-5; possibly TRBD1 for D (5 bases). Germline CDR1 is LNHDA and CDR2 is SQIVND (reference sequence). V lost 5 bases, J lost 4 bases, and 18 bases lay in between. The CDR3 consists of 16 residues. CDR3 sequence reads: CASSDRQQIRNQPQHF. In nucleotides, the CDR3 is TGTGCCAGTAGTGACCGACAGCAGATCAGGAATCAGCCCCAGCATTTT.

The J gene is TRBJ1-1, the V gene TRBV18, with D tentatively TRBD1 (5 bases). Trimming stripped 6 bases from V and 1 base from J, with 9 bases between. Per germline, CDR1 KGHSH and CDR2 LQKENI. The CDR3 runs to 13 residues. CDR3 sequence reads: CASSNGGNTEAFF. CDR3 sequence (DNA): TGTGCCAGCTCGAACGGGGGGAACACTGAAGCTTTCTTT.

The gene calls are TRBV27 and TRBJ2-2, with D possibly being TRBD1 (6 bases). Germline loops: CDR1 MNHEY, CDR2 SMNVEV (reference sequence). V dropped 3 bases and J dropped 4 bases, with 12 bases sitting between them. This CDR3 has 15 residues. The CDR3 sequence: CASSFRGPGTGELFF. In DNA form, the CDR3 reads TGTGCCAGCAGTTTCAGGGGTCCAGGCACCGGGGAGCTGTTTTTT.